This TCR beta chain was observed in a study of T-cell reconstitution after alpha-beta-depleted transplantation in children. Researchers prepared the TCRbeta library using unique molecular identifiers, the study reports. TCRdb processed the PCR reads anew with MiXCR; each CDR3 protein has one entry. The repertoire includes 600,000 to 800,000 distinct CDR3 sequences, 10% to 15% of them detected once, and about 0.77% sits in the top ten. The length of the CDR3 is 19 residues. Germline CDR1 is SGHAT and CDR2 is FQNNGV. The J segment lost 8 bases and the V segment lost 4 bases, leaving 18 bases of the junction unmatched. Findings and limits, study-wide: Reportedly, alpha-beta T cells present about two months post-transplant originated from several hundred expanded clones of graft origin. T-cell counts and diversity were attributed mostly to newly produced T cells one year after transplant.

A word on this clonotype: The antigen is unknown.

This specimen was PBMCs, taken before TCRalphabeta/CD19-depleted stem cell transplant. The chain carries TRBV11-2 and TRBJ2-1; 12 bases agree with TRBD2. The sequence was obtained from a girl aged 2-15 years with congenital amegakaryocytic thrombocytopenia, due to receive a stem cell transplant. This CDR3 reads CASSSPWTSGKDGEDEQFF. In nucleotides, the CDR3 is TGTGCCAGCAGCTCTCCTTGGACTAGCGGGAAAGATGGCGAGGATGAGCAGTTCTTC.